The T cell receptor (beta chain) described here comes from a study of response to subunit inactivated influenza vaccine. General observations from the study: The authors offered the suggestion that each seasonal influenza vaccination recruits few new T cells.

TCRdb ran MiXCR on the RT-PCR reads and lists one entry per CDR3 protein. The data show approximately 530,000 distinct CDR3 sequences, approximately 7.3% seen once. This clonotype was seen only a few times. As yet, its antigen is unknown. Germline loops: CDR1 SGHKS, CDR2 YYEKEE (reference sequence). V lost 0 bases and J lost 2, with 10 bases in between. There are 15 residues in the CDR3. The material was PBMCs from blood, obtained less than 30 months after vaccination. V gene TRBV5-5 combines with J gene TRBJ2-3; no clear D. This TCR came from a man in his fifties or sixties who received an inactivated influenza vaccine. Written as DNA, the CDR3 is TGTGCCAGCAGCTTGGGTAACTGGGTCACAGATACGCAGTATTTT. Its protein product is CASSLGNWVTDTQYF.